This T cell receptor beta chain came from a study of blood T cell repertoires in COVID-19. Produced via immunoSEQ multiplex PCR; TCRdb's table is partial and in-frame only. The table has about 160,000 clones, 92% seen once. The CDR3 loop spans 13 amino acids. Losses at the gene ends were 9 bases for V and 3 bases for J; bases not matched to a gene: 5. Germline CDR1 reads SGHNT; CDR2 reads YYREEE (reference sequence). The receptor was isolated from a man under 40 with COVID-19, enrolled during active disease. This rearrangement joins TRBV5-4 to TRBJ1-4, with 7 bases matching TRBD1. Sequences were obtained from peripheral blood. The CDR3 spells CATGTAPNEKLFF. The CDR3 nucleotides read TGTGCCACCGGGACAGCCCCTAATGAAAAACTGTTTTTT. Looking up the rest from reference TRBV5-4 and TRBJ1-4 gives the full variable domain: ETGVTQSPTHLIKTRGQQVTLRCSSQSGHNTVSWYQQALGQGPQFIFQYYREEENGRGNFPPRFSGLQFPNYSSELNVNALELDDSALYLCATGTAPNEKLFFGSGTQLSVL.